Reported below is one T cell receptor (beta chain). Its cognate antigen is unknown. For the second PCR, which ran for 7 to 11 cycles, a sample-barcoded 5' primer and a J-beta primer mix were used. A single record per CDR3 protein comes from TCRdb applying MiXCR to the 5' RACE reads. The sample shows approximately 830,000 distinct CDR3 sequences, around 62% of them seen only once. The data are from a study of blood T cells in healthy people across ages. The study's findings and limits: Versus aged donors, long-lived donors had higher diversity and more naive CD4+ cells.

Germline values: CDR1 SEHNR, CDR2 FQNEAQ (reference sequence). Deletions cut 3 bases from V and 5 bases from J, with 5 bases between. The CDR3 consists of 12 residues. Ranging in age from roughly 6 to 100, the donors were healthy Caucasian individuals from Russia. This TCR derives from a man under 40 in good health. The sample consisted of blood. The chain recombines TRBV7-9 with TRBJ2-1; no clear D. The CDR3 loop reads CASSFGHNEQFF. CDR3 bases: TGTGCCAGCAGCTTTGGCCACAATGAGCAGTTCTTC.